This TCR beta chain was obtained from a study of blood T cell repertoires in COVID-19. The CDR3 covers 12 residues. Trimming cost V 3 bases and J 5 bases, with 10 bases left between them. Germline V gene data show CDR1 as GTSNPN and CDR2 as SVGIG (reference sequence). How the authors handled the data: Amplification from reference gene primers served as the basis for estimated nucleated cell counts. Data came from immunoSEQ multiplex PCR; TCRdb stores just in-frame clones and leaves some out. D and trimming come from the DNA, and the V and J calls and clone size come from that table. The sample yields approximately 140,000 clones, roughly 84% seen once.

The specimen was PBMCs or T cells enriched from blood (not recorded which). This sequence was found in a woman aged 45-59 years who had been exposed to COVID-19. The chain combines TRBV30 with TRBJ1-2, with D unclear. The CDR3 coding sequence is TGTGCCTGGAGCGCCCTGAGGTATGGCTACACCTTC. As protein: CAWSALRYGYTF.